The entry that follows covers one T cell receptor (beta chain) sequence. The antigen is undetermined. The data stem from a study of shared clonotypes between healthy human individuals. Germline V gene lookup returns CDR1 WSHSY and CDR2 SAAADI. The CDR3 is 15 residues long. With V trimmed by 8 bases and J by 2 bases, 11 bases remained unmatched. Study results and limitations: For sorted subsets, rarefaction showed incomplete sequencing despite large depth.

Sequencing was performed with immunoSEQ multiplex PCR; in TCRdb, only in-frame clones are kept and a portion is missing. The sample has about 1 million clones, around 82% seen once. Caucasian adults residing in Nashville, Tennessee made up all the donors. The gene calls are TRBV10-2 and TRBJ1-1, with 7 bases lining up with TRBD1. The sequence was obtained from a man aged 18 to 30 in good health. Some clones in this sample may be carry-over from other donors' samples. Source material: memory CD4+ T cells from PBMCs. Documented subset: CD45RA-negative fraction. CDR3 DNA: TGCGCCAGCGCGACAGGGATTTACTCTAACACTGAAGCTTTCTTT. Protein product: CASATGIYSNTEAFF.